This passage covers 30 T cell receptor beta chains from one sample sequenced in a study of blood T cell repertoires in COVID-19. Sequenced by immunoSEQ multiplex PCR; TCRdb stores in-frame clones only, minus some. The sample holds 75,000 to 95,000 clones; about 80% are singletons and the top ten take around 6.5%. Material: peripheral blood. The receptors come from a man between 60 and 75 years old with acute or convalescent COVID-19.

The chain combines TRBV14 with TRBJ1-2; TRBD1 is a possible D gene (6 bases). This CDR3 is 17 amino acids long. Germline-derived CDR1 and CDR2 are SGHDN and FVKESK. V was trimmed by 2 bases and J by 0 bases, leaving 16 bases between them. DNA of the CDR3: TGTGCCAGCAGCCAAAGGACCCGGACAGCTACTAACTATGGCTACACCTTC. This translates into CASSQRTRTATNYGYTF.

V gene TRBV18 combines with J gene TRBJ2-5; TRBD2 matches at 9 bases. The CDR3 extends over 16 amino acids. V shed 4 bases, J shed 2 bases, and the junction held 8 bases outside the gene matches. Germline-derived CDR1 and CDR2 are KGHSH and LQKENI. The CDR3 bases are TGTGCCAGCTCACTCTCGAGCGGGGGGATACAAGAGACCCAGTACTTC. Protein: CASSLSSGGIQETQYF.

The DNA for the CDR3 is TGTGCCAGCAGCCCCGGACAGGGGAGACAAGAGACCCAGTACTTC. Encoded protein: CASSPGQGRQETQYF. This chain joins TRBV5-4 and TRBJ2-5, with 9 bases aligning to TRBD1. Germline V gene sequence: CDR1 SGHNT, CDR2 YYREEE (reference sequence). The CDR3 length is 15 residues. Trimming at V came to 4 bases and at J to 2 bases, leaving 6 bases not matched to a gene.

The J gene is TRBJ1-5, the V gene TRBV19; 12 bases are shared with TRBD1. In germline, CDR1 is LNHDA, CDR2 SQIVND (reference sequence). This CDR3 is 20 amino acids long. V trimming: 3 bases; J trimming: 0 bases; junction bases outside the gene matches: 12. The CDR3 DNA sequence: TGTGCCAGTAGTATCGGATCGGGACAGGGGGCGTTTTATAGCAATCAGCCCCAGCATTTT. Translated, it gives CASSIGSGQGAFYSNQPQHF. Drawing the rest from reference TRBV19 and TRBJ1-5, the complete variable domain is DGGITQSPKYLFRKEGQNVTLSCEQNLNHDAMYWYRQDPGQGLRLIYYSQIVNDFQKGDIAEGYSVSREKKESFPLTVTSAQKNPTAFYLCASSIGSGQGAFYSNQPQHFGDGTRLSIL.

This clone was observed a single time. J is TRBJ1-6 and V is TRBV6-1; D gene ambiguous. CDR3 length equals 14 residues. Trimming pared 3 bases from V and 3 bases from J, leaving 6 bases between. CDR1 and CDR2 from the germline V gene are MNHNS and SASEGT. In nucleotides, the CDR3 is TGTGCCAGCAGTGACAGTAACTATAATTCACCCCTCCACTTT. Protein: CASSDSNYNSPLHF.

The CDR3 is CASSGSPQGASGYTF. The CDR3 bases are TGTGCCAGTAGTGGCTCCCCACAGGGGGCCTCTGGCTACACCTTC. This sequence joins TRBV19 and TRBJ1-2; 9 nucleotides agree with TRBD1. The CDR3 length is 15 residues. After removal of 5 bases from V and 7 bases from J, the junction contained 11 bases not matched to a gene. Per the germline V gene, CDR1 is LNHDA and CDR2 is SQIVND (reference sequence).

V is TRBV7-2 and J is TRBJ2-4, with 11 bases identical to TRBD1. V lost 5 bases, J lost 0 bases, and 12 bases stayed unmatched. The CDR3 runs 19 residues. CDR1 is SGHTA and CDR2 is FQGNSA in the germline V gene. The CDR3 coding sequence is TGTGCCAGCAGCACGGGACAGGGGGAGGCACTTCCAGCCAAAAACATTCAGTACTTC. The encoded protein is CASSTGQGEALPAKNIQYF.

The chain combines TRBV2 with TRBJ2-5; 8 bases are shared with TRBD2. The germline gives CDR1 SNHLY, CDR2 FYNNEI. The ends lost 5 bases at V and 1 base at J; junction bases unmatched: 6. This CDR3 contains 15 residues. CDR3 sequence (DNA): TGTGCCAGCAGTAAGGAGCGGGGGCCCCAAGAGACCCAGTACTTC. This encodes CASSKERGPQETQYF.

As for this clone: This sample also contains other DNA sequences that code for the same CDR3. The chain carries TRBV12-3 or TRBV12-4 and TRBJ1-2, with 11 bases identical to TRBD1. The junction had 4 bases not matched to a gene; V was cut back by 6 bases and J by 7 bases. This CDR3 has 13 amino acids. The CDR3 spells CASSRDRGFGYTF. For the CDR3, the DNA is TGTGCCAGCAGCCGGGACAGGGGGTTTGGCTACACCTTC.

This sequence joins TRBV6-5 and TRBJ2-2; 8 bases align to TRBD1. The ends lost 4 bases at V and 4 bases at J; junction bases unmatched: 5. Germline assignment: CDR1 MNHEY and CDR2 SVGAGI. The CDR3 has 15 residues. The DNA for the CDR3 is TGTGCCAGCAGTTCATCAGGGGGCCTCACCGGGGAGCTGTTTTTT. As protein: CASSSSGGLTGELFF.

The V call is TRBV19, the J call TRBJ2-1; 7 bases agree with TRBD1. From germline, CDR1 is LNHDA and CDR2 SQIVND (reference sequence). The CDR3 has 15 amino acids. Trimming removed 5 bases from V and 0 bases from J; junction bases left unmatched: 4. The CDR3, as DNA: TGTGCCAGTAGTCAGGGACAGAGCTCCTACAATGAGCAGTTCTTC. Translating gives CASSQGQSSYNEQFF.

The DNA for the CDR3 is TGCGCCAGCAGCAAGGGACAGATCTACGAGCAGTACTTC. This sequence encodes CASSKGQIYEQYF. V is TRBV5-1 and J is TRBJ2-7; 7 positions match TRBD1. Germline CDR1 SGHRS, CDR2 YFSETQ. The length of the CDR3 is 13 residues. Losses at the gene ends were 4 bases for V and 3 bases for J; bases not matched to a gene: 4.

The chain combines TRBV21-1 with TRBJ1-2; the table's D call, TRBD1, has no DNA check behind it. TRBV21-1 is a pseudogene. The CDR3 totals 15 residues. The CDR3: CASSNTGNNPHGYTF. The DNA of the CDR3 is TGTGCCAGCAGCAATACAGGGAATAACCCCCATGGCTACACCTTC.

The chain couples TRBV24-1 to TRBJ2-1; TRBD2 might be the D (5 bases). Germline loops: CDR1 KGHDR, CDR2 SFDVKD. The ends were cut back, 6 bases at V and 6 bases at J, with 8 bases in the middle. This CDR3 comprises 12 residues. The DNA of the CDR3 is TGTGCCACCAGTCACCTAGCCAATGAGCAGTTCTTC. Translated: CATSHLANEQFF.

The CDR3 region has the DNA TGTGCCACCAGTGACAGCTCGGGACAGGGGCTCGGTGGCTACACCTTC. Translated, it gives CATSDSSGQGLGGYTF. The V gene is TRBV24-1, the J gene TRBJ1-2; 10 bases are a match to TRBD1. Trimming took 4 bases from V and 7 from J; bases not matched to a gene: 11. Germline CDR1 KGHDR, CDR2 SFDVKD. This CDR3 is 16 amino acids long.

The CDR3 sequence is CATSDWENTDTQYF. The CDR3 DNA reads TGTGCCACCAGTGATTGGGAGAACACAGATACGCAGTATTTT. The genes are TRBV24-1 and TRBJ2-3; tentatively, D is TRBD2 (5 bases). V gave up 2 bases and J gave up 2 bases, with 7 bases separating them. The CDR3 consists of 14 residues. Per the germline V gene, CDR1 is KGHDR and CDR2 is SFDVKD.

The chain carries TRBV9 and TRBJ2-1; perhaps TRBD1 as D (5 bases). Germline V gene sequence: CDR1 SGDLS, CDR2 YYNGEE. Between the trimmed V and J ends, which lost 0 bases and 2 bases, there was a span of 9 bases. The CDR3 sequence is 15 residues long. The CDR3 DNA follows: TGTGCCAGCAGCGTAGGAGTGGGGCCCTACAATGAGCAGTTCTTC. Translated, it gives CASSVGVGPYNEQFF.

This clone was found once. The chain couples TRBV5-8 to TRBJ2-7; weak D call: TRBD1 (5 bases). The CDR3 contains 13 residues. CDR1 and CDR2 from the germline V gene are SGHTS and YDEGEE. V lost 3 bases to trimming and J lost 0 bases, with 7 bases between them. CDR3 bases: TGTGCCAGCAGCTACAGGAGCTCCTACGAGCAGTACTTC. It yields the protein CASSYRSSYEQYF.

The chain has TRBV7-2 and TRBJ1-2; D may be TRBD1 (5 bases). Per germline, CDR1 SGHTA and CDR2 FQGNSA. V was trimmed by 3 bases and J by 1 base, leaving 9 bases between them. The CDR3 extends over 14 amino acids. In nucleotides, the CDR3 is TGTGCCAGCAGCTTGTCCCAGGGTAACTATGGCTACACCTTC. This sequence encodes CASSLSQGNYGYTF.

The V and J genes are TRBV28 and TRBJ2-5; TRBD1 is a possible D gene (6 bases). Germline lookup yields CDR1 MDHEN and CDR2 SYDVKM. There are 15 residues in the CDR3. Trimming left V 6 bases short and J 5 bases short, with 19 bases between. In DNA, the CDR3 is TGTGCCAGCAGCCCGGGACATGGCCTGTGGGAGACCCAGTACTTC. Translation gives CASSPGHGLWETQYF. The entire variable domain, with the rest obtained from reference TRBV28 and TRBJ2-5, is as follows: DVKVTQSSRYLVKRTGEKVFLECVQDMDHENMFWYRQDPGLGLRLIYFSYDVKMKEKGDIPEGYSVSREKKERFSLILESASTNQTSMYLCASSPGHGLWETQYFGPGTRLLVL.

CDR3 protein: CAWSEGQVGRTEAFF. The CDR3 DNA sequence: TGTGCCTGGAGTGAGGGACAGGTCGGTAGGACTGAAGCTTTCTTT. The rearrangement uses TRBV30 and TRBJ1-1; 8 bases fit TRBD1. CDR1 GTSNPN and CDR2 SVGIG come from the germline V gene (reference sequence). The CDR3 spans 15 residues. After removal of 1 base from V and 5 bases from J, the junction contained 9 bases not matched to a gene.

The V and J genes are TRBV5-8 and TRBJ2-1; perhaps TRBD1 as D (7 bases). Trimming took off 4 bases at V and 3 bases at J, with 26 bases between the two ends. Per germline, CDR1 SGHTS and CDR2 YDEGEE. This CDR3 is 19 amino acids long. This CDR3 reads CASSPRQGEAGRLYNEQFF. CDR3 bases: TGTGCCAGCAGCCCGCGCCAGGGGGAGGCGGGAAGACTCTACAATGAGCAGTTCTTC. The full variable domain, in which reference TRBV5-8 and TRBJ2-1 provide the parts outside the CDR3, is EAGVTQSPTHLIKTRGQQATLRCSPISGHTSVYWYQQALGLGLQFLLWYDEGEERNRGNFPPRFSGRQFPNYSSELNVNALELEDSALYLCASSPRQGEAGRLYNEQFFGPGTRLTVL.

The chain couples TRBV6-5 to TRBJ1-3, with D maybe TRBD1 (6 bases). The V end was cut by 9 bases, the J end by 4 bases, with 16 bases between. The CDR3 contains 14 residues. The germline V gene encodes CDR1 MNHEY and CDR2 SVGAGI. CDR3 in DNA: TGTGCCAGTCGGGGGGGGGCCTCGGGAAACACCATATATTTT. Translating it yields CASRGGASGNTIYF.

V and J are TRBV6-5 and TRBJ1-5, with 10 bases that match TRBD1. This CDR3 has 15 residues. Germline V CDR1 and CDR2: MNHEY, SVGAGI. The V and J ends lost 4 bases and 5 bases, in that order; junction bases with no gene match: 5. The CDR3 region has the DNA TGTGCCAGCAGTTCATCGACAGGGGGCCATCAGCCCCAGCATTTT. Its protein is CASSSSTGGHQPQHF.

V usage is TRBV6-1 and J usage is TRBJ2-1; D gene uncertain. The length of the CDR3 is 11 residues. CDR1 MNHNS and CDR2 SASEGT come from the germline V gene. V dropped 2 bases and J dropped 15 bases, with 11 bases sitting between them. CDR3 DNA sequence: TGTGCCAGCAGTGAATTCGAGAAACGGTTCTTC. Residues: CASSEFEKRFF.

The chain links TRBV29-1 to TRBJ2-2, with a tentative D call TRBD1 (6 bases). With 3 bases removed from V and 7 bases from J, the gap between germline ends came to 15 bases. This CDR3 contains 14 residues. Germline lookup yields CDR1 SQVTM and CDR2 ANQGSEA. The CDR3 DNA follows: TGCAGCGTTGACTCGACAGGAGACGGCGGGGAGCTGTTTTTT. The encoded protein is CSVDSTGDGGELFF.

A word on this clone: The same CDR3 is also encoded by other DNA sequences in this sample. The rearrangement joins TRBV9 to TRBJ2-7, with D perhaps matching TRBD1 (5 bases). The CDR3 consists of 14 residues. V was cut by 2 bases and J by 4 bases, with 13 bases left in between. Per germline, CDR1 SGDLS and CDR2 YYNGEE. The CDR3 spells CASSVGSQGYEQYF. CDR3 nucleotides: TGTGCCAGCAGCGTTGGTTCGCAGGGATACGAGCAGTACTTC.

The J gene is TRBJ1-6, the V gene TRBV10-2, with a weak D call TRBD1 (5 bases). Trimming took 5 bases from V and 10 from J, leaving 15 bases between them. Germline-derived CDR1 and CDR2 are WSHSY and SAAADI. This CDR3 is 14 amino acids long. This chain's CDR3 is CASSTGLEESPLHF. The CDR3, as DNA: TGCGCCAGCAGTACAGGTCTAGAGGAATCACCCCTCCACTTT.

The genes are TRBV2 and TRBJ1-2, with unresolved D. This CDR3 has 13 amino acids. Germline V gene data show CDR1 as SNHLY and CDR2 as FYNNEI. V was cut by 9 bases and J by 2 bases, with 13 bases left in between. CDR3 amino acids: CAREGLGNYGYTF. The DNA of the CDR3 is TGTGCCAGGGAGGGATTAGGGAACTATGGCTACACCTTC.

The chain joins TRBV27 to TRBJ1-6, with TRBD1 matching over 10 bases. From germline, CDR1 is MNHEY and CDR2 SMNVEV (reference sequence). The length of the CDR3 is 15 residues. Trimming took 4 bases from V and 7 from J; bases not matched to a gene: 4. CDR3 sequence (DNA): TGTGCCAGCAGTTCACCGGGACAGGGGAATTCACCCCTCCACTTT. Its translation is CASSSPGQGNSPLHF.